Listed here are 9 T cell receptor beta chains from one sample, sequenced in a study of blood T cell repertoires in COVID-19 (dated by TCRdb to 2019 to 2021). Library construction relied on the immunoSEQ multiplex PCR assay. TCRdb obtained this table from immuneACCESS and retained in-frame rearrangements with V and J assigned. These tables miss some clones; where compared with another copy, unresolved V genes account for less than half of the shortfall, and the remainder is unexplained. Recorded for this sample are around 40,000 clones; roughly three quarters of them occurred a single time. The biggest ten clones account for approximately 33% of the sample. Material for sequencing was peripheral blood. The receptors were sampled from an elderly woman with acute or convalescent COVID-19.

Only one count was recorded for this clone. V is TRBV18 and J is TRBJ2-1, with 7 bases fitting TRBD2. The CDR3 sequence is 18 residues long. Germline V gene sequence: CDR1 KGHSH, CDR2 LQKENI. The trim removed 6 bases at V and 0 bases at J, leaving 14 bases unmatched. This CDR3 reads CASSWRLAAYLSYNEQFF. As DNA, the CDR3 is TGTGCCAGCTCCTGGCGGCTAGCGGCCTACCTCTCCTACAATGAGCAGTTCTTC.

J is TRBJ2-2 and V is TRBV19; TRBD1 agrees at 9 bases. Germline lookup yields CDR1 LNHDA and CDR2 SQIVND (reference sequence). The CDR3 length is 15 residues. The trim removed 1 base at V and 7 bases at J, leaving 4 bases unmatched. This CDR3 reads CASSIGGQGFGELFF. The CDR3 DNA reads TGTGCCAGTAGTATAGGGGGACAGGGATTCGGGGAGCTGTTTTTT.

This clone occurred a few times. The chain recombines TRBV5-1 with TRBJ2-3; a possible D gene is TRBD2 (7 bases). The germline gives CDR1 SGHRS, CDR2 YFSETQ. The ends were cut back, 5 bases at V and 5 bases at J, with 15 bases in the middle. The CDR3 is 14 residues long. CDR3 sequence (DNA): TGCGCCAGCAGTCCTGGACTAGGGGGAGATACGCAGTATTTT. This encodes CASSPGLGGDTQYF.

The rearrangement uses TRBV6-5 and TRBJ2-5, with a possible D match to TRBD2 (5 bases). The CDR3 is made up of 11 amino acids. CDR1 and CDR2 (germline): MNHEY, SVGAGI. The V end lost 7 bases, the J end lost 4 bases, and 7 bases lay between the germline ends. The chain's CDR3 is CASKAGETQYF. The CDR3 DNA follows: TGTGCCAGCAAGGCGGGAGAGACCCAGTACTTC.

This rearrangement joins TRBV24-1 to TRBJ2-1, with TRBD2 identical over 13 bases. Germline assignment: CDR1 KGHDR and CDR2 SFDVKD. V was clipped by 4 bases and J by 6 bases; unmatched bases: 5. This CDR3 region has 16 residues. CDR3 amino acids: CATSDSTSGRANEQFF. DNA for the CDR3: TGTGCCACCAGTGACTCCACTAGCGGGAGGGCCAATGAGCAGTTCTTC.

This clone was picked up one time. This sequence joins TRBV29-1 and TRBJ2-3, with 10 bases fitting TRBD2. Germline lookup yields CDR1 SQVTM and CDR2 ANQGSEA. The V gene end was trimmed by 3 bases and the J gene end by 3 bases; junction bases not matched to a gene: 6. The CDR3 is 15 residues long. CDR3 DNA: TGCAGCGTTGAGGTATCTAGCGGGAGTACAGATACGCAGTATTTT. Protein product: CSVEVSSGSTDTQYF.

This chain connects TRBV5-6 to TRBJ1-1; possibly TRBD1 for D (5 bases). The V end was cut by 7 bases, the J end by 7 bases, with 11 bases between. The CDR3 length is 11 residues. Germline assignment: CDR1 SGHDT and CDR2 YYEEEE. The CDR3 bases are TGTGCCAGCGGCTGGGACTATGAAGCTTTCTTT. Protein product: CASGWDYEAFF.

The gene calls are TRBV2 and TRBJ2-3; TRBD2 matches at 13 bases. This CDR3 is 15 amino acids long. Trimming at V came to 7 bases and at J to 4 bases, leaving 5 bases not matched to a gene. Germline CDR1 reads SNHLY; CDR2 reads FYNNEI. The CDR3 spells CASIGTSGVSDTQYF. As DNA, the CDR3 is TGTGCCAGCATTGGGACTAGCGGGGTTTCAGATACGCAGTATTTT.

This sequence joins TRBV10-3 and TRBJ1-2, with TRBD1 as a possible D gene (6 bases). This CDR3 has 13 residues. Germline-derived CDR1 and CDR2 are ENHRY and SYGVKD. The V gene lost 2 bases and the J gene lost 5 bases, with 9 bases spanning the gap. The CDR3 region is CAISERQGYGYTF. The CDR3 bases are TGTGCCATCAGTGAGCGCCAGGGGTATGGCTACACCTTC.